What follows are 14 T cell receptor beta chains derived from one specimen sequenced in a study of T cells in Graves' hyperthyroidism and ophthalmopathy. RNA transcripts were the template for amplifying TCR beta CDR3 regions. The HTBI primer set served for first-round RT-PCR of the TCR CDR3. TCRdb processed the multiplex PCR reads anew with MiXCR; each CDR3 protein has one entry. The sample lists a few hundred thousand distinct CDR3 sequences, about 15% occurring once. Input material: blood. Source of these receptors: a woman younger than 35 with Graves' hyperthyroidism.

This clonotype has at least ten counts. The chain recombines TRBV5-1 with TRBJ2-1; 11 positions match TRBD1. CDR1 SGHRS and CDR2 YFSETQ come from the germline V gene. The CDR3 has 14 residues. After removal of 7 bases from V and 7 bases from J, the junction contained 7 bases not matched to a gene. The CDR3 DNA is TGCGCCAGCCGGGACAGGGGGATCGGTAATGAGCAGTTCTTC. This codes for CASRDRGIGNEQFF.

This clonotype showed up many times. The chain joins TRBV24-1 to TRBJ2-5; tentatively, D is TRBD2 (5 bases). The CDR3 spans 12 residues. Trimming shortened V by 5 bases and J by 8 bases, and 11 bases separated the two germline ends. Per the germline V gene, CDR1 is KGHDR and CDR2 is SFDVKD. Written as DNA, the CDR3 is TGTGCCACCAGTGCGCTGGGGAGCACCCAGTACTTC. It is translated as CATSALGSTQYF.

The chain joins TRBV19 to TRBJ1-2; D remains ambiguous. CDR3 length: 14 amino acids. Per germline, CDR1 LNHDA and CDR2 SQIVND (reference sequence). Deletions cut 3 bases from V and 0 bases from J, with 8 bases between. CDR3 sequence reads: CASSIRETNYGYTF. The CDR3 nucleotides read TGTGCCAGTAGTATTCGGGAGACTAACTATGGCTACACCTTC.

The chain joins TRBV19 to TRBJ2-7; TRBD2 agrees at 13 bases. J gave up 2 bases and V 6 bases, and 13 bases lay outside the gene matches. CDR3 length: 18 residues. Germline CDR1 is LNHDA and CDR2 is SQIVND (reference sequence). For the CDR3, the DNA is TGTGCCAGTAGACGACAGTATCGGACTAGCGGGAGTACCTACGAGCAGTACTTC. It yields the protein CASRRQYRTSGSTYEQYF. Looking up the rest from reference TRBV19 and TRBJ2-7 gives the full variable domain: DGGITQSPKYLFRKEGQNVTLSCEQNLNHDAMYWYRQDPGQGLRLIYYSQIVNDFQKGDIAEGYSVSREKKESFPLTVTSAQKNPTAFYLCASRRQYRTSGSTYEQYFGPGTRLTVT.

A few counts support this clonotype. This chain connects TRBV19 to TRBJ2-1; TRBD2 matches 12 bases. The CDR3 covers 15 residues. CDR1 LNHDA and CDR2 SQIVND come from the germline V gene (reference sequence). V lost 7 bases, J lost 5 bases, and 6 bases stayed unmatched. For the CDR3, the DNA is TGTGCCAGTAAGTTCGGACTAGCGGGGAACAATGAGCAGTTCTTC. It is translated as CASKFGLAGNNEQFF.

This clonotype was seen ten or more times. V usage is TRBV28 and J usage is TRBJ1-2, with D unclear. Trimming cost V 4 bases and J 2 bases, with 14 bases left between them. The V gene's germline CDR1 is MDHEN and CDR2 SYDVKM. This CDR3 comprises 15 residues. This chain's CDR3 is CASSYSGEGNYGYTF. In DNA form, the CDR3 reads TGTGCCAGCAGTTACTCCGGAGAGGGAAACTATGGCTACACCTTC.

This clonotype was seen repeatedly, ten times or more. The V and J genes are TRBV2 and TRBJ2-2, with 13 bases that match TRBD2. Trimming took 8 bases from V and 5 from J; bases not matched to a gene: 5. The CDR3 is 15 residues long. Germline lookup yields CDR1 SNHLY and CDR2 FYNNEI. As DNA, the CDR3 is TGTGCCAGCCTGACTAGCGGGAGGAAAACCGGGGAGCTGTTTTTT. It specifies CASLTSGRKTGELFF.

The sample holds a few counts of this clonotype. In DNA form, the CDR3 reads TGTGCCTGGAGTGTGTTTGGGGTCCCTAACGTCCTGACTTTC. It codes for CAWSVFGVPNVLTF. This rearrangement joins TRBV30 to TRBJ2-6; D gene ambiguous. CDR1 is GTSNPN, CDR2 SVGIG, per germline (reference sequence). V was shortened by 0 bases and J by 10 bases, with 13 bases between the two germline ends. The CDR3 runs 14 residues.

This clonotype was seen ten or more times. The chain uses TRBV20-1 and TRBJ2-5, with 7 bases that match TRBD1. CDR1 and CDR2 (germline): DFQATT, SNEGSKA (reference sequence). The CDR3 contains 11 residues. After removal of 5 bases from V and 9 bases from J, the junction contained 6 bases not matched to a gene. The chain's CDR3 is CSASDRRSQYF. In nucleotides, the CDR3 is TGCAGTGCTTCGGACAGGCGATCCCAGTACTTC.

At least ten counts were recorded for this clonotype. The chain joins TRBV7-2 to TRBJ2-1; 7 positions match TRBD1. Germline V gene data show CDR1 as SGHTA and CDR2 as FQGNSA. This CDR3 contains 13 residues. V was pared by 6 bases and J by 6 bases, with 5 bases of the junction left unmatched. CDR3 loop: CASSYDRANEQFF. DNA for the CDR3: TGTGCCAGCAGTTACGACAGGGCCAATGAGCAGTTCTTC.

In this sample, this clonotype turned up once. The CDR3 region is CASSRTRGNEQFF. The CDR3, as DNA: TGTGCCAGCAGCCGGACCCGGGGTAATGAGCAGTTCTTC. The rearrangement joins TRBV3-1 to TRBJ2-1; possibly TRBD2 for D (5 bases). CDR1 is LGHDT, CDR2 YNNKEL, per germline (reference sequence). The germline V and J ends were trimmed by 4 bases and 7 bases, with 11 bases remaining between them. The length of the CDR3 is 13 residues.

This clonotype was counted only a few times. The germline gene is not matched at one end of the junction; a read error may be the cause. The chain couples TRBV5-1 to TRBJ2-1; 9 bases fit TRBD2. This CDR3 is 15 amino acids long. Germline V lookup: CDR1 SGHRS, CDR2 YFSETQ. The CDR3: CASSLTSGQYSEQFF. The CDR3 DNA is TGCGCCAGCAGCCTAACTAGCGGGCAATACAGTGAGCAGTTCTTC.

There are many counts of this clonotype. The chain has TRBV5-5 and TRBJ1-2; no clear D. The CDR3 extends over 15 amino acids. From germline, CDR1 is SGHKS and CDR2 YYEKEE (reference sequence). V gave up 4 bases and J gave up 2 bases, with 15 bases separating them. CDR3 sequence reads: CASSTTASQNYGYTF. CDR3 sequence (DNA): TGTGCCAGCAGCACGACGGCCAGTCAGAACTATGGCTACACCTTC.

The V call is TRBV14, the J call TRBJ2-1, with no clear D. V lost 3 bases, J lost 7 bases, and 7 bases lay in between. The CDR3 contains 12 residues. Per the germline V gene, CDR1 is SGHDN and CDR2 is FVKESK. The CDR3 DNA reads as TGTGCCAGCAGCCACGCACCGAATGAGCAGTTCTTC. Translated: CASSHAPNEQFF.